The 5 T cell receptor beta chains given below trace back to one sample, sequenced in a study of T cells in Graves' hyperthyroidism and ophthalmopathy. TCR beta CDR3 region amplification was performed from RNA transcripts. In the first-round RT-PCR of the TCR CDR3, the HTBI primer set was used. TCRdb processed the multiplex PCR reads anew with MiXCR; each CDR3 protein has one entry. The data show roughly 570,000 distinct CDR3 sequences, 40% to 55% seen once. The sample comprised peripheral blood or thyroid tissue (not recorded which). Every receptor here comes from an adult woman with Graves' disease, either hyperthyroidism or ophthalmopathy (not recorded which).

This clonotype was observed a few times. The rearrangement uses TRBV11-1 and TRBJ1-1; D unclear. CDR1 is SGHAT and CDR2 is FQDESV in the germline V gene (reference sequence). Trimming removed 1 base from V and 6 bases from J, with 15 bases in between. This CDR3 has 15 residues. CDR3 sequence (DNA): TGTGCCAGCAGCTTAGTAGACGGAGGAACAGCTGAAGCTTTCTTT. Amino acids: CASSLVDGGTAEAFF.

This clonotype has a count of ten or more. The rearrangement uses TRBV12-3 or TRBV12-4 and TRBJ1-4; no clear D gene. V was shortened by 6 bases and J by 8 bases, with 13 bases between the two germline ends. The CDR3 loop spans 13 amino acids. In DNA, the CDR3 is TGTGCCAGCAGCCCCCAGGTACGGGAAAAACTGTTTTTT. It specifies CASSPQVREKLFF.

The chain uses TRBV10-3 and TRBJ2-6, with 8 nucleotides matching TRBD1. V lost 4 bases, J lost 2 bases, and 10 bases stayed unmatched. There are 18 residues in the CDR3. Per germline, CDR1 ENHRY and CDR2 SYGVKD. CDR3 sequence: CAISGVQGAMAGANVLTF. The CDR3 DNA reads as TGTGCCATCAGTGGAGTTCAGGGGGCAATGGCTGGGGCCAACGTCCTGACTTTC.

This clonotype was found many times. J is TRBJ1-5 and V is TRBV12-3 or TRBV12-4; D perhaps matches TRBD1 (6 bases). The CDR3 is 14 residues long. V lost 2 bases and J lost 5, with 10 bases in between. The CDR3 loop is CASSLQGHDQPQHF. The CDR3 DNA reads TGTGCCAGCAGTTTACAGGGGCACGATCAGCCCCAGCATTTT.

The V gene is TRBV7-7, the J gene TRBJ2-6, with a tentative D call TRBD1 (6 bases). Trimming removed 5 bases from V and 0 bases from J, with 11 bases in between. The CDR3 runs 16 residues. Germline assignment: CDR1 SSHAT and CDR2 FNYEAQ (reference sequence). CDR3 nucleotides: TGTGCCAGCAGCACCGGGGACACCTCTGGGGCCAACGTCCTGACTTTC. This gives the protein CASSTGDTSGANVLTF.